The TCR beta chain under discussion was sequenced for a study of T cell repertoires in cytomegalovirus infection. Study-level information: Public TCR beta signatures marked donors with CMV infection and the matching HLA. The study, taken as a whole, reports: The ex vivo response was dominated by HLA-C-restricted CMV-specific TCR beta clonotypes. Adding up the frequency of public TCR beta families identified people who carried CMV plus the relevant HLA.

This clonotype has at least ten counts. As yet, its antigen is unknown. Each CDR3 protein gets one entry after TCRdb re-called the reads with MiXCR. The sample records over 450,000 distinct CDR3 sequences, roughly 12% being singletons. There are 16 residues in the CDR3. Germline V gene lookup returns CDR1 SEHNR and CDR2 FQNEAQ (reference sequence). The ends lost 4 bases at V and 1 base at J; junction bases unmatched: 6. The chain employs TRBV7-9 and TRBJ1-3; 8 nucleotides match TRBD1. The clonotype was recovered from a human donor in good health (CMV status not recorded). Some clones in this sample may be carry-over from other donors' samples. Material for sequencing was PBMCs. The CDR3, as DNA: TGTGCCAGCAGCTCCTACAGGGGGAAATCTGGAAACACCATATATTTT. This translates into CASSSYRGKSGNTIYF.